This is a list of T cell receptor beta chains from one sample in a study of quantifying T cell responses using KT2 cells. TCRdb ran MiXCR on the UMI-ligation and nested PCR reads and lists one entry per CDR3 protein. The table shows 25,000 to 35,000 distinct CDR3 sequences, with under 7.5% occurring only once. Sequenced input: PBMCs spiked with cells of the T cell clone KT2. All receptors derive from a human donor. The CDR3 runs from the conserved cysteine through the conserved F or W. A D gene is named only where the DNA matches it firmly. Some rows have no size entry. The others give once, few or many, or a class for an expanded clone.

v_call	j_call	clone_size	cdr3_length	d_call	cdr3_aa	cdr3_nt
TRBV1	TRBJ2-6	-	17	-	CTSSRDRRGSGANVLTF	TGCACCAGCAGCCGCGACAGGAGAGGGTCTGGGGCCAACGTCCTGACTTTC
TRBV29-1	TRBJ2-2	many	15	TRBD2	CSVRLAGVGTGELFF	TGCAGCGTGAGACTAGCGGGAGTTGGCACCGGGGAGCTGTTTTTT
TRBV20-1	TRBJ2-7	-	12	TRBD2	CSATGTSYEQYF	TGCAGTGCTACCGGGACTAGCTACGAGCAGTACTTC
TRBV4-1	TRBJ1-6	-	13	-	CASSPVGNSPLHF	TGCGCCAGCAGCCCGGTGGGGAATTCACCCCTCCACTTT
TRBV5-1	TRBJ1-1	-	13	-	CASSLSVGVEAFF	TGCGCCAGCAGCTTGTCTGTGGGGGTTGAAGCTTTCTTT
TRBV7-2	TRBJ2-7	few	19	TRBD2	CASSLFTPPPSGRSYEQYF	TGTGCCAGCAGCTTATTCACCCCCCCTCCTAGCGGGAGGTCCTACGAGCAGTACTTC
TRBV6-5	TRBJ2-7	-	14	TRBD1	CASSYTTTGYEQYF	TGTGCCAGCAGTTACACTACGACAGGGTACGAGCAGTACTTC
TRBV14	TRBJ1-1	few	15	-	CASSQGQGKNTEAFF	TGTGCCAGCAGCCAAGGCCAGGGAAAGAACACTGAAGCTTTCTTT
TRBV6-1	TRBJ1-2	-	13	-	CASSETHNYGYTF	TGTGCCAGCAGTGAGACCCATAACTATGGCTACACCTTC
TRBV4-3	TRBJ1-5	-	15	-	CASSRFRDSNQPQHF	TGCGCCAGCAGCAGGTTCCGGGACAGCAATCAGCCCCAGCATTTT
TRBV5-1	TRBJ1-1	many	14	-	CASSFEGTNTEAFF	TGCGCCAGCAGCTTTGAGGGAACGAACACTGAAGCTTTCTTT
TRBV11-2	TRBJ1-2	-	14	TRBD1	CASSPTTGLNGYTF	TGTGCCAGCAGCCCCACGACAGGGTTGAACGGCTACACCTTC
TRBV5-1	TRBJ2-1	-	14	-	CASSFEGVYNEQFF	TGCGCCAGCAGCTTTGAGGGGGTCTACAATGAGCAGTTCTTC
TRBV3-1	TRBJ2-7	many	15	-	CASSHLFGGSYEQYF	TGTGCCAGCAGCCATCTCTTCGGCGGTTCCTACGAGCAGTACTTC
TRBV6-1	TRBJ2-3	many	15	TRBD1	CASSETTGGTDTQYF	TGTGCCAGCAGTGAGACGACAGGGGGAACAGATACGCAGTATTTT
TRBV12-3/TRBV12-4	TRBJ1-1	-	14	TRBD1	CASSFGQGDTEAFF	TGTGCCAGCAGTTTTGGTCAGGGGGACACTGAAGCTTTCTTT
TRBV10-2	TRBJ2-2	-	14	-	CASSEVPNTGELFF	TGCGCCAGCAGTGAAGTCCCGAACACCGGGGAGCTGTTTTTT
TRBV3-1	TRBJ2-7	-	14	-	CASSQEGTSYEQYF	TGTGCCAGCAGCCAAGAAGGGACTTCCTACGAGCAGTACTTC
TRBV12-3/TRBV12-4	TRBJ1-2	-	12	-	CASRQDLYGYTF	TGTGCCAGTAGACAAGACCTATATGGCTACACCTTC
TRBV27	TRBJ2-7	many	12	-	CASSVSGYEQYF	TGTGCCAGCAGTGTATCAGGCTACGAGCAGTACTTC
TRBV12-3/TRBV12-4	TRBJ2-7	-	13	TRBD2	CASRSLAGVEQYF	TGTGCCAGCAGGTCTCTAGCGGGAGTTGAGCAGTACTTC
TRBV11-2	TRBJ2-2	many	15	-	CASVGSRGDTGELFF	TGTGCCAGCGTCGGCAGCAGGGGAGACACCGGGGAGCTGTTTTTT
TRBV4-1	TRBJ1-5	many	13	-	CASSQGWGQPQHF	TGCGCCAGCAGCCAGGGGTGGGGTCAGCCCCAGCATTTT
TRBV2	TRBJ2-3	few	14	TRBD2	CASMLAGGTDTQYF	TGTGCCAGCATGCTAGCGGGGGGCACAGATACGCAGTATTTT
TRBV5-1	TRBJ2-3	many	16	TRBD1	CASSLEGRGLTDTQYF	TGCGCCAGCAGCTTGGAAGGCAGGGGGCTGACAGATACGCAGTATTTT
TRBV6-2/TRBV6-3	TRBJ1-5	few	15	TRBD1	CASSPGGGKEQPQHF	TGTGCCAGCAGTCCAGGGGGGGGGAAAGAGCAGCCCCAGCATTTT
TRBV7-8	TRBJ2-7	many	11	-	CASSRHYEQYF	TGTGCCAGCAGCCGTCACTACGAGCAGTACTTC
TRBV5-1	TRBJ2-1	many	16	-	CASSLGAGSSYNEQFF	TGCGCCAGCAGCTTGGGCGCGGGGAGCTCCTACAATGAGCAGTTCTTC
TRBV6-4	TRBJ2-1	medium-sized	15	TRBD2	CASSNGTSGYNEQFF	TGTGCCAGCAGTAATGGGACTAGCGGATACAATGAGCAGTTCTTC
TRBV6-2/TRBV6-3	TRBJ2-1	few	15	-	CASSLAGSSYNEQFF	TGTGCCAGCAGTCTCGCCGGGAGCTCCTACAATGAGCAGTTCTTC
TRBV12-3/TRBV12-4	TRBJ2-2	-	15	TRBD1	CASSLGTGRNGELFF	TGTGCCAGCAGTTTAGGGACAGGGCGCAACGGGGAGCTGTTTTTT
TRBV7-8	TRBJ2-1	-	16	TRBD2	CASSSKWTSGRGEQFF	TGTGCCAGCAGCAGCAAGTGGACTAGCGGGAGGGGGGAGCAGTTCTTC
TRBV4-1	TRBJ1-2	many	17	-	CASSQVYQGDVGYGYTF	TGCGCCAGCAGCCAAGTTTACCAGGGCGATGTAGGGTATGGCTACACCTTC
TRBV7-2	TRBJ1-6	few	15	-	CASSLEDRGNSPLHF	TGTGCCAGCAGCTTAGAGGACAGAGGGAATTCACCCCTCCACTTT
TRBV3-1	TRBJ2-7	many	13	TRBD2	CASSRRGGKEQYF	TGTGCCAGCAGTCGACGGGGGGGCAAAGAGCAGTACTTC
TRBV4-1	TRBJ1-1	many	13	-	CASSQFKADEAFF	TGCGCCAGCAGCCAATTTAAGGCCGATGAAGCTTTCTTT
TRBV4-2	TRBJ2-3	many	14	-	CASSQAGGTDTQYF	TGTGCCAGCAGCCAAGCAGGGGGCACAGATACGCAGTATTTT
TRBV3-1	TRBJ2-2	-	15	-	CASSQATRGYGELFF	TGTGCCAGCAGCCAAGCTACGCGGGGTTATGGGGAGCTGTTTTTT
TRBV5-4	TRBJ1-3	-	15	TRBD1	CASSGGQRSGNTIYF	TGTGCCAGCAGCGGGGGACAGAGATCTGGAAACACCATATATTTT
TRBV10-1	TRBJ2-3	-	15	-	CASSEYGTQDSTQYF	TGCGCCAGCAGTGAGTACGGGACGCAGGATAGTACGCAGTATTTT
TRBV11-1	TRBJ2-6	many	13	-	CASSEAGANVLTF	TGTGCCAGCAGCGAAGCTGGGGCCAACGTCCTGACTTTC
TRBV12-3/TRBV12-4	TRBJ1-3	many	12	-	CASSLRGNTIYF	TGTGCCAGCAGCTTACGTGGAAACACCATATATTTT
TRBV12-3/TRBV12-4	TRBJ2-7	few	19	TRBD1	CASTSTDRGRAFDPYEQYF	TGTGCCAGCACCTCCACGGACAGGGGGCGGGCATTCGATCCCTACGAGCAGTACTTC
TRBV19	TRBJ1-4	-	14	-	CASSIRQGNEKLFF	TGTGCCAGTAGTATCCGGCAGGGGAATGAAAAACTGTTTTTT
TRBV30	TRBJ2-1	few	14	TRBD2	CAWSLGLAGGEQFF	TGTGCCTGGAGTCTAGGACTAGCGGGAGGAGAGCAGTTCTTC
TRBV29-1	TRBJ2-1	-	12	TRBD2	CSGGTSGNEQFF	TGCAGCGGTGGGACTAGCGGAAACGAGCAGTTCTTC
TRBV5-1	TRBJ2-7	few	16	-	CASSLERSHGPYEQYF	TGCGCCAGCAGCTTGGAGAGGTCCCACGGACCCTACGAGCAGTACTTC
TRBV5-1	TRBJ2-3	many	15	-	CASSLSSQDTDTQYF	TGCGCCAGCAGCTTGAGTTCCCAGGACACAGATACGCAGTATTTT
TRBV12-3/TRBV12-4	TRBJ1-4	many	12	-	CASRLTNEKLFF	TGTGCCAGCAGACTTACTAATGAAAAACTGTTTTTT
TRBV12-5	TRBJ1-1	-	17	-	CASGLVVSTPPNTEAFF	TGTGCTAGTGGTTTGGTAGTCTCCACCCCCCCGAACACTGAAGCTTTCTTT
TRBV7-9	TRBJ1-4	few	15	-	CASSLDLGSGEKLFF	TGTGCCAGCAGCTTAGATCTCGGGAGTGGTGAAAAACTGTTTTTT
TRBV13	TRBJ1-6	-	13	-	CASSLAYNSPLHF	TGTGCCAGCAGCTTAGCCTATAATTCACCCCTCCACTTT
TRBV11-3	TRBJ1-2	many	13	-	CASSLRRAGGYTF	TGTGCCAGCAGCCTCAGGCGGGCGGGGGGCTACACCTTC
TRBV6-2/TRBV6-3	TRBJ1-3	few	14	-	CASSPTVSGNTIYF	TGTGCCAGCAGTCCGACAGTCTCTGGAAACACCATATATTTT
TRBV4-1	TRBJ1-5	few	17	-	CASSQEGDRAPNQPQHF	TGCGCCAGCAGCCAAGAGGGTGATCGGGCCCCCAATCAGCCCCAGCATTTT
TRBV5-4	TRBJ2-3	many	14	-	CASSLGVSTDTQYF	TGTGCCAGCAGCTTGGGGGTTAGCACAGATACGCAGTATTTT